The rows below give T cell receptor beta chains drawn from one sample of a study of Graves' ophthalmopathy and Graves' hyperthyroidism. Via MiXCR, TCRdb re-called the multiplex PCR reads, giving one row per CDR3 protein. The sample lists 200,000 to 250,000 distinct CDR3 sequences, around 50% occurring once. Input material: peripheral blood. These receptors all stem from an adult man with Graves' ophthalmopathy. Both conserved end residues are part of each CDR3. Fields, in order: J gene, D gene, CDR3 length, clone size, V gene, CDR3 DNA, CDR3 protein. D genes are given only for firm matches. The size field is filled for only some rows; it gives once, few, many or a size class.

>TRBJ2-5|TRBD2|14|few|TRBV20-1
TGCAGTGCTAGTAGGCTAGCGGGTCGAGAGACCCAGTACTTC
CSASRLAGRETQYF
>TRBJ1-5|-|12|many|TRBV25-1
TGTGCCAGCAGGAAGGGGGTTCAGCCCCAGCATTTT
CASRKGVQPQHF
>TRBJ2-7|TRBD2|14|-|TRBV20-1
TGCAGTGCTAGCAGGGCGGGAGGCTCCTACGAGCAGTACTTC
CSASRAGGSYEQYF
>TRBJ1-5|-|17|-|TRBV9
TGTGCCAGCAGTGCGACAGGAGGGTCCTATAGCAATCAGCCCCAGCATTTT
CASSATGGSYSNQPQHF
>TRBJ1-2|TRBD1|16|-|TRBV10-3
TGTGCCAGCAGTCACGGACAGGAACTTCCTAACTATGGCTACACCTTC
CASSHGQELPNYGYTF
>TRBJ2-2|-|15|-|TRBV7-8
TGTGCCAGCTCATCTTCAACATCGGGGACCGGGGAGCTGGTTTTT
CASSSSTSGTGELVF
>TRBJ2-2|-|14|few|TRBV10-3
TGTGCCATCAGTGACCACCCGGGGGCCGGGGAGCTGTTTTTT
CAISDHPGAGELFF
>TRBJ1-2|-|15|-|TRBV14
TGTGCCAGCTCACCAGGGACCGGGGAGGACTATGGCTACACCTTC
CASSPGTGEDYGYTF
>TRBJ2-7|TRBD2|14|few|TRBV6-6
TGTGCCAGCAGTTCTCTAGCGGGAGCCTACGAGCAGTACTTC
CASSSLAGAYEQYF
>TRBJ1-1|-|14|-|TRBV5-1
TGCGCCAGCAGCTACGGGACAAAGAACACTGAAGCTTTCTTT
CASSYGTKNTEAFF
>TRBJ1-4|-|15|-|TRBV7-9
TGTGCCAGCAGCCAAGAGGGGGGAGCTAATGAAAAACTGTTTTTT
CASSQEGGANEKLFF
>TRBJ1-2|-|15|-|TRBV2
TGTGCCAGCACTCCAAAGACAGGCGGGCAGGGTGGCTACACCTTC
CASTPKTGGQGGYTF
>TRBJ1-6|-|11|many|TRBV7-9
TGTGCCAGCAGCTTAAATTCACCCCTCCACTTT
CASSLNSPLHF
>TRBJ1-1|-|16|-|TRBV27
TGTGCCAGCTCAGCCTCCGGGACCGGCATGAACACTGAAGCTTTCTTT
CASSASGTGMNTEAFF
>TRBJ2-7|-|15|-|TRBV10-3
TGTGCCAGCAGTTACGGTGCGGGGAGCTCCTACGAGCAGTACTTC
CASSYGAGSSYEQYF
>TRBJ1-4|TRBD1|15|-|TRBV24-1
TGTGCCACCAGTGATTCTGACAGGGAGGCGGGAAAACTGTTTTTT
CATSDSDREAGKLFF
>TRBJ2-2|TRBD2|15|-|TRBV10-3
TGTGCCACCCTATCCGGGACTAGCTACACCGGGGAGCTGTTTTTT
CATLSGTSYTGELFF
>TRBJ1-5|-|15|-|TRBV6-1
TGTGCCAGCAGTGAAGGGGACGGGGGTAGCCAGCCCCAGCATTTT
CASSEGDGGSQPQHF
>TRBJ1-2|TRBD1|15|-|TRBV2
TGTGCCAGCAGTTTTCGGGACCAGGGGGCAGGAGGCTACACCTTC
CASSFRDQGAGGYTF
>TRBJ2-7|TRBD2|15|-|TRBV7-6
TGTGCCAGCACGGGCCTGAGCGGGGGCTCGGGAGAGCAGTACTTC
CASTGLSGGSGEQYF
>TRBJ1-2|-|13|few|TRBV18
TGTGCCAGCTCACCCATGACAGAAAGCGGCTACACCTTC
CASSPMTESGYTF
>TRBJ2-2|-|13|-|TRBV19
TGTGCCAGTCGGGAGCGAGGCACCGGGGAGCTGTTTTTT
CASRERGTGELFF
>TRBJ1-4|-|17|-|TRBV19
TGTGCCAGTAGTCCAGGGAGGGGTCTAGCAACTAATGAAAAACTGTTTTTT
CASSPGRGLATNEKLFF
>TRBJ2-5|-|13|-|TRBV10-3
TGTGCCATGAGTTGGACTGCACAAGAGACCCAGTACTTC
CAMSWTAQETQYF